What follows describes a single T cell receptor (beta chain). The protocol was immunoSEQ multiplex PCR, while the TCRdb copy is restricted to in-frame clones and leaves out a portion. Counted here are around 8,800 clones, 70% to 90% occurring once; the ten biggest clones make up roughly a tenth. This record belongs to a study of blood T cell repertoires in COVID-19. Across the study: The analysed material was cDNA or gDNA that came from T cells, B-cell-depleted T cells, or PBMCs.

The CDR3 has 12 residues. The V and J ends lost 8 bases and 4 bases respectively, with 9 bases between them. CDR1 and CDR2 (germline): MNHEY, SMNVEV (reference sequence). This TCR was sampled from a man aged 55 to 70 with acute or convalescent COVID-19. Sequences were obtained from peripheral blood. V is TRBV27 and J is TRBJ1-5; D uncertain. This chain's CDR3 is CASGRGNQPQHF. For the CDR3, the DNA is TGTGCCAGCGGCCGGGGAAATCAGCCCCAGCATTTT.